Below, one TCR beta chain is given with its context. As yet, its antigen is unknown. It was with a sample-barcoded 5' primer and a J-beta primer mix that a second PCR of roughly 7 to 11 cycles was run. MiXCR, applied by TCRdb to the 5' RACE reads, yields one record per CDR3 protein. The sample records around 1,900,000 distinct CDR3 sequences, about 39% being singletons. The sample originates from a study of blood T cells in healthy people across ages. Study-wide results and limits: Unsorted PBMC material precluded a definitive naive versus antigen-experienced comparison.

The CDR3 covers 16 residues. The germline V gene encodes CDR1 LGHNA and CDR2 YNFKEQ. The V segment lost 4 bases and the J segment 5 bases; nucleotides outside the gene matches: 11. The chain uses TRBV4-2 and TRBJ2-1; 7 nucleotides match TRBD2. What was sequenced was blood. This receptor was identified in a human donor in good health. The CDR3 sequence: CASSRERGGVNNEQFF. In DNA form, the CDR3 reads TGTGCCAGCAGCCGAGAACGCGGGGGAGTTAACAATGAGCAGTTCTTC.